The following is a TCR beta chain sequence with its context. This specimen belongs to a study of blood T cell repertoires in COVID-19. Study summary: COVID-19 samples collected from the United States, Italy and Spain covered acute and convalescent phases. Sources were T cells, B-cell-depleted T cells, or PBMCs; the material itself was cDNA or gDNA.

TCRdb keeps only in-frame clones here, not all; method: immunoSEQ multiplex PCR. The table shows 200,000 or so clones, with more than 80% occurring only once. V shed 3 bases and J 0 bases; nucleotides not matched to a gene: 7. Germline CDR1 is LNHDA and CDR2 is SQIVND (reference sequence). CDR3 length: 17 amino acids. Patients from Seattle were sampled longitudinally, starting during active infection. Sequenced sample: peripheral blood. The chain has TRBV19 and TRBJ2-2; 7 positions match TRBD2. This TCR was recovered from a woman at least 80 years old with COVID-19, enrolled during active disease. CDR3: CASSIMGGTSNTGELFF. For the CDR3, the DNA is TGTGCCAGTAGTATTATGGGGGGGACCTCGAACACCGGGGAGCTGTTTTTT.